This TCR beta chain appears in the sequencing data of a study of T cell repertoires in cytomegalovirus infection. About this clonotype itself: What it recognizes is unknown.

TCRdb used MiXCR to reprocess the reads, holding one entry per CDR3 protein. The sample has approximately 990,000 distinct CDR3 sequences; roughly 31% are singletons. General observations from the study: Cumulative frequency of public TCR beta families picked out carriers of CMV plus the relevant HLA. Clonotype analysis showed dominance of the ex vivo response by HLA-C-restricted CMV-specific TCR beta clonotypes.

The CDR3 extends over 21 amino acids. J lost 3 bases, V lost 0 bases, and 13 bases had no gene match. CDR1 is SGDLS and CDR2 is YYNGEE in the germline V gene. The chain recombines TRBV9 with TRBJ2-1; 15 positions match TRBD2. The material was cultured CD8+ T cells from PBMCs, obtained from culture after CMV antigen stimulation. This receptor was taken from a human donor in good health (CMV status not recorded). Some clones in this sample may be carry-over from other donors' samples. This CDR3 reads CASSVGDGEGLAGGLYNEQFF. The CDR3, as DNA: TGTGCCAGCAGCGTAGGTGATGGGGAGGGACTAGCGGGGGGCCTCTACAATGAGCAGTTCTTC.